This TCR beta chain was observed in a study of regulatory dendritic cells for organ transplantation. Findings of the study overall: Alloreactive memory CD8+ T cell pools varied considerably between individuals. Memory CD8+ clonal expansion seemed more limited with regulatory than mature dendritic cells.

Data came from immunoSEQ multiplex PCR; TCRdb stores just in-frame clones and leaves some out. The table records under 35,000 clones, under 90% of them present only once. CDR1 is SGDLS and CDR2 is YYNGEE in the germline V gene. This CDR3 is built from 15 residues. Germline trimming cut 3 bases from V and 0 bases from J; bases unmatched to any gene: 2. Turning to this clone: Its antigen remains unknown.

Specimen: naive CD8+ T cells from blood. The sample's subset: CD45RA+ naive T cells. The chain carries TRBV9 and TRBJ1-4; 7 bases map to TRBD1. This TCR was sampled from a human donor in good health. The DNA for the CDR3 is TGTGCCAGCAGCGACGGGACAGCAACTAATGAAAAACTGTTTTTT. Its protein is CASSDGTATNEKLFF.